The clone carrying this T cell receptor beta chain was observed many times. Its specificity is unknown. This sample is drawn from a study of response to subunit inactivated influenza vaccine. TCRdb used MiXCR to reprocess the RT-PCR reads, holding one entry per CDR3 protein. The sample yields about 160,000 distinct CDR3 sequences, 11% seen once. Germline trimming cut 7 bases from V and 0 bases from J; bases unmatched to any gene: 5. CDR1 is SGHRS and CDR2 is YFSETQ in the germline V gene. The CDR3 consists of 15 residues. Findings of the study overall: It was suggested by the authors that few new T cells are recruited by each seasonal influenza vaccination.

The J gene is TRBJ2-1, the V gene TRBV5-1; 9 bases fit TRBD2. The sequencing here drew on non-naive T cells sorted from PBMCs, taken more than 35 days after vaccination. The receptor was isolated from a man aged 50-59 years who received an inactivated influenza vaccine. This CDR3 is CASGLASSSYNEQFF. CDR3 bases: TGCGCCAGCGGACTAGCGTCCAGCTCCTACAATGAGCAGTTCTTC.